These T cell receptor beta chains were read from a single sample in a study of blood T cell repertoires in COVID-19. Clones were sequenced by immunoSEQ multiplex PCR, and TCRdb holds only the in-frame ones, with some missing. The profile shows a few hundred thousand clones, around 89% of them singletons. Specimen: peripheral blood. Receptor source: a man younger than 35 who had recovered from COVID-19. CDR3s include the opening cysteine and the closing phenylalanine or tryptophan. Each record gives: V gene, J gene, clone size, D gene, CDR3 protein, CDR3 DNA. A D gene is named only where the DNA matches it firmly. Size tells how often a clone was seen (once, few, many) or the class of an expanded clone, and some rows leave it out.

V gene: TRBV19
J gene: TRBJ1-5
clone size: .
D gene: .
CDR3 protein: CASSFWGGPNQPQHF
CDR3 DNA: TGTGCCAGTAGTTTCTGGGGGGGACCTAATCAGCCCCAGCATTTT

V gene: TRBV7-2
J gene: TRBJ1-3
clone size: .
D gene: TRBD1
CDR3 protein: CASTGQDSGNTIYF
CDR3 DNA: TGTGCCAGCACCGGACAGGACTCTGGAAACACCATATATTTT

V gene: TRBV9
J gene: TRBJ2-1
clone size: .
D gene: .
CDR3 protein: CASSEAGNHNEQFF
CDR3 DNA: TGTGCCAGCAGTGAAGCGGGCAACCACAATGAGCAGTTCTTC

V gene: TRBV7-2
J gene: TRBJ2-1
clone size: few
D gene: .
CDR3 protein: CASSRVTGYNEQFF
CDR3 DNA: TGTGCCAGCAGCCGTGTGACGGGCTACAATGAGCAGTTCTTC

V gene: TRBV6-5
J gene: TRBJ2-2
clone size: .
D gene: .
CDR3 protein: CASSAGQWDTGELFF
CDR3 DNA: TGTGCCAGCAGCGCGGGACAGTGGGACACCGGGGAGCTGTTTTTT

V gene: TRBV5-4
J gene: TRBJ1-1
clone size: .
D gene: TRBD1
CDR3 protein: CASSPIRQGTNTEAFF
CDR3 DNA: TGTGCCAGCAGCCCAATCCGACAGGGGACGAACACTGAAGCTTTCTTT

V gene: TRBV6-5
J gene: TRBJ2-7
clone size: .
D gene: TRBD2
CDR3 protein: CASSRLAGEQYF
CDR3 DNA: TGTGCCAGCAGCCGACTAGCGGGCGAGCAGTACTTC

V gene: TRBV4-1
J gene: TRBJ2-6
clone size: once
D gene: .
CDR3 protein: CASSQEGQLNSGANVLTF
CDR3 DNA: TGCGCCAGCAGCCAAGAAGGACAGCTAAACTCTGGGGCCAACGTCCTGACTTTC

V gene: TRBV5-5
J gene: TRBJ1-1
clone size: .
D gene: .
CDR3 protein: CASSVDGNTEAFF
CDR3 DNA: TGTGCCAGCAGCGTGGACGGTAACACTGAAGCTTTCTTT

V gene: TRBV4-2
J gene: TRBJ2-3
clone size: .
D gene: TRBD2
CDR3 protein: CASSSRLAYDTQYF
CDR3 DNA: TGTGCCAGCAGCTCACGACTAGCGTATGATACGCAGTATTTT

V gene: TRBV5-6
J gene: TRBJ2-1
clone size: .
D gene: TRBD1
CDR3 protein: CASSLEPSTRGTEQFF
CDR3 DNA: TGTGCCAGCAGCTTGGAACCTTCGACCAGGGGGACTGAGCAGTTCTTC

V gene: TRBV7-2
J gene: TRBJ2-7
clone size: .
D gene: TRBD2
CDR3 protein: CASSSGLVVSYEQYF
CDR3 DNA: TGTGCCAGCAGCTCGGGACTAGTAGTGTCTTACGAGCAGTACTTC

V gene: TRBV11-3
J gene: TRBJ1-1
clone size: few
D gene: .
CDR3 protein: CASSLGDREAFF
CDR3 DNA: TGTGCCAGCAGTTTAGGAGACAGGGAAGCTTTCTTT

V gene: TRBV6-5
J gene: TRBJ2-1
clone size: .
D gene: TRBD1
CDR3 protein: CASIPSGQGGNEQFF
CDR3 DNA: TGTGCCAGCATCCCCTCCGGACAGGGTGGAAATGAGCAGTTCTTC

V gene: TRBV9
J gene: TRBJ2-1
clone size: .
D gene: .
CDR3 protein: CASSSRGWGRGDNEQFF
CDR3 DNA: TGTGCCAGCAGCTCCAGGGGTTGGGGGCGTGGGGACAATGAGCAGTTCTTC

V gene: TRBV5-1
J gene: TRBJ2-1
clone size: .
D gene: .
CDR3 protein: CASSLGTEPYNEQFF
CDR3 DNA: TGCGCCAGCAGCTTGGGGACAGAGCCCTACAATGAGCAGTTCTTC

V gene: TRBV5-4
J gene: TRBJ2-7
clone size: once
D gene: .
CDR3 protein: CASSLDLFYEQYF
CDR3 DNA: TGTGCCAGCAGCTTGGACTTATTCTACGAGCAGTACTTC

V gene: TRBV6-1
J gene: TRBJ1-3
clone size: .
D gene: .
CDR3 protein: CASREHAGLSSGNTIYF
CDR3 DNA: TGTGCCAGCCGTGAACACGCAGGGCTCTCCTCTGGAAACACCATATATTTT

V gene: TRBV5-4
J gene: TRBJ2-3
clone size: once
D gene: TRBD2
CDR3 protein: CASSPGLAGGDYTDTQYF
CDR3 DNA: TGTGCCAGCAGCCCTGGACTAGCGGGGGGCGACTACACAGATACGCAGTATTTT

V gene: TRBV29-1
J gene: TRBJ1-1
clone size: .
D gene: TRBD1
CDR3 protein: CSVRTDRVNTEAFF
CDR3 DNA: TGCAGCGTTCGGACCGACAGGGTGAACACTGAAGCTTTCTTT

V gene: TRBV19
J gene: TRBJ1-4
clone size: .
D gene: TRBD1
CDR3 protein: CASIKTGPNEKLFF
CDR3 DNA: TGTGCCAGCATAAAGACAGGGCCTAATGAAAAACTGTTTTTT

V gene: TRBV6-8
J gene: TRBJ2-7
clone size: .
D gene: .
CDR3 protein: CASSYQGTGYEQYF
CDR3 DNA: TGTGCCAGCAGTTACCAGGGAACAGGCTACGAGCAGTACTTC

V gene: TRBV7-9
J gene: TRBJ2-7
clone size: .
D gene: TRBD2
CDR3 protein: CASSSNTGTSGKAEQYF
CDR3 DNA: TGTGCCAGCAGCTCAAATACCGGGACTAGCGGGAAGGCGGAGCAGTACTTC

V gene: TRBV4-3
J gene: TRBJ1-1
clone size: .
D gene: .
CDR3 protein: CASSQGITGPYTEAFF
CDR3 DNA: TGCGCCAGCAGCCAAGGAATAACAGGTCCTTACACTGAAGCTTTCTTT

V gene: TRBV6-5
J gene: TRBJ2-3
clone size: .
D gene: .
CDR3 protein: CASSYLQIQYF
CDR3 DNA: TGTGCCAGCAGTTACTTGCAGATTCAGTATTTT

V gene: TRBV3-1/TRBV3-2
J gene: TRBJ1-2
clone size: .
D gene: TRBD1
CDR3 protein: CASSQGQGPTSNYGYTF
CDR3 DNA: TGTGCCAGCAGCCAAGGACAGGGTCCTACTTCGAACTATGGCTACACCTTC

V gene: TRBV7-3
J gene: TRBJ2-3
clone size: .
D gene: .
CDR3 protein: CASSLISGAPDTQYF
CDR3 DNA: TGTGCCAGCAGCTTAATTAGCGGAGCCCCAGATACGCAGTATTTT

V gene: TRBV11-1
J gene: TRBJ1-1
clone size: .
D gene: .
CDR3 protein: CASSLGGGPPDF
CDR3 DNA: TGTGCCAGCAGCTTAGGCGGGGGACCGCCCGATTTT